The source of this T cell receptor (beta chain) is a study of OX40 agonist ivuxolimab in advanced cancers. For the study in its entirety: Ivuxolimab was a fully human IgG2 agonistic monoclonal antibody targeting the costimulatory receptor OX40 (CD134). Intravenous ivuxolimab was administered to patients every 2 weeks at six dose levels: 0.01, 0.1, 0.3, 1.5, 3 and 10 mg/kg. Among the approximately 50 dose-escalation patients, around 20 had hepatocellular carcinoma, roughly 15 melanoma, 9 renal cell carcinoma and 9 head and neck cancer. A male proportion of under 85% and a mean age of roughly 55 years, ranging from roughly 23 to 79, were recorded for the dose-escalation cohort. Prior anti-PD-1, anti-PD-L1 or anti-CTLA-4 therapy was permitted, and 40% to 50% of dose-escalation patients had received checkpoint inhibitors. Partial responses were achieved by three dose-escalation patients, of whom one had hepatocellular carcinoma and two had cutaneous melanoma. Peripheral TCRbeta sequencing aimed to test whether ivuxolimab altered TCR sequence diversity and caused clonal T-cell expansion. The monotherapy dose-escalation portion (N ≈ 57 patients) of the phase I ivuxolimab trial is reported in the paper.

Patients with autoimmune disease history or receiving systemic immunosuppression were excluded from the trial. Peripheral blood for TCR sequencing was collected from all dose cohorts at baseline, on cycle 4 day 1, and on cycle 7 day 1. Samples came from an open-label, multicenter, first-in-human phase I dose-escalation trial of ivuxolimab. Adults with locally advanced or metastatic melanoma, renal cell, hepatocellular, or head and neck squamous cell carcinoma were enrolled in the trial. Before TCR sequencing, CD4+ T cells and CD8+ T cells were sorted from peripheral blood as separate populations. For sequencing of the TCRbeta CDR3 region, genomic DNA was extracted from the sorted cells. The immunoSEQ Assay was used to sequence the TCRbeta CDR3 regions. TCRdb holds this immuneACCESS table with in-frame rearrangements only. Some clones are missing; in checked studies, unresolved V genes explain under half, and the rest has no known cause. The sample records roughly 20,000 clones, about three quarters of which are singletons. Together, the top ten hold 26% of the sample.

Here is what the overall study found, with its caveats: On average, CD8+ T cells showed more expanded clones than CD4+ T cells after ivuxolimab. In the 0.1-3.0 mg/kg groups, partial responders were among the patients with the lowest normalized peripheral clonal expansion, particularly in CD8+ T cells. The antigen specificity of the peripheral T cells that underwent clonal expansion was not determined. Low levels of normalized T-cell clonal expansion were also seen in some patients who did not respond. Clonal expansion of both CD4+ and CD8+ blood T cells was observed from baseline to week 6 at doses 0.1 to 3.0 mg/kg.

This clone was found a few times. No cognate antigen has been identified for it. Per-base quality was not reported, and no clone a single base away is much larger than it. CDR3 length: 15 amino acids, cysteine to phenylalanine. Only the CDR3 portion is preserved as DNA: 45 bases, with reading frame beginning at the first base. As encoded in the germline V gene, CDR1 is SGHVT while CDR2 is SQSDAQ. Deletion took 4 bases off V and 0 bases off J, with a span of 13 bases between the germline ends. This specimen was CD4+ or CD8+ T cells sorted from blood, taken in a trial of the OX40 agonist ivuxolimab. The TCR originated in an adult with an advanced solid tumor such as melanoma, head and neck, liver or kidney cancer. The chain is assembled from TRBV7-4 and TRBJ2-7, and the D gene may be TRBD1, 6 bases matching. The CDR3 protein: CASSYRTVSSYEQYF. The bases are TGTGCCAGCAGCTACAGGACAGTTAGCTCCTACGAGCAGTACTTC.